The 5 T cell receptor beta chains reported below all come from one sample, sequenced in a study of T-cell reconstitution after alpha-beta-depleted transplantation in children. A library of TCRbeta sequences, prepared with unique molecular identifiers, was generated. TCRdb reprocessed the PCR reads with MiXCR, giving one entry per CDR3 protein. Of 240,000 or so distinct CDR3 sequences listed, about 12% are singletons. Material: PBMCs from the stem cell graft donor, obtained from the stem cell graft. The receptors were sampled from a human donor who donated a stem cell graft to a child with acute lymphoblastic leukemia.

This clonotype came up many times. The CDR3 DNA is TGTGCCAGTAGCAGGACTAGCGGAGGCATCCTCCAAGAGACCCAGTACTTC. This codes for CASSRTSGGILQETQYF. This chain joins TRBV19 and TRBJ2-5; TRBD2 agrees at 10 bases. Germline V CDR1 and CDR2: LNHDA, SQIVND (reference sequence). This CDR3 contains 17 residues. V dropped 6 bases and J dropped 1; count of bases not matched to a gene: 11.

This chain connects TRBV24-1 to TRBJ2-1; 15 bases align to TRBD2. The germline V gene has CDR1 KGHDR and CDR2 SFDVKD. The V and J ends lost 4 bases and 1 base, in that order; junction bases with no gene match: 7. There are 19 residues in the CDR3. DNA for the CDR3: TGTGCCACCAGTGACCGCGGACTAGCGGGAGGGAGGTCCTACAATGAGCAGTTCTTC. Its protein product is CATSDRGLAGGRSYNEQFF.

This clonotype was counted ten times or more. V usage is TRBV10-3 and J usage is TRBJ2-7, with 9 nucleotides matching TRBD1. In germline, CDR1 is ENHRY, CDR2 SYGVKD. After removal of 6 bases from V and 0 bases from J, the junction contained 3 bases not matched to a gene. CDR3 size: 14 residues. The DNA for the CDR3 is TGTGCCATCAGGGGACAGGGCACCTCCTACGAGCAGTACTTC. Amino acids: CAIRGQGTSYEQYF.

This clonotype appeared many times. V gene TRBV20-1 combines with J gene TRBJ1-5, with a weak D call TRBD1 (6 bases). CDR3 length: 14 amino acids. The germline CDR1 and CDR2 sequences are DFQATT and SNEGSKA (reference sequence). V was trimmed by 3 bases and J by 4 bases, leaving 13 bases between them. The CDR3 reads CSASPQGGNQPQHF. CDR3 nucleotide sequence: TGCAGTGCTAGTCCACAGGGTGGGAATCAGCCCCAGCATTTT.

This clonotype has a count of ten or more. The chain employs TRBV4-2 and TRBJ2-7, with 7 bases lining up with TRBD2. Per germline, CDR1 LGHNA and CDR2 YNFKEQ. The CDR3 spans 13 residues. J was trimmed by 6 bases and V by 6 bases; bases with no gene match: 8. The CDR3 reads CASSQTSSREQYF. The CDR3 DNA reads TGTGCCAGCAGTCAGACTAGCAGCCGCGAGCAGTACTTC.